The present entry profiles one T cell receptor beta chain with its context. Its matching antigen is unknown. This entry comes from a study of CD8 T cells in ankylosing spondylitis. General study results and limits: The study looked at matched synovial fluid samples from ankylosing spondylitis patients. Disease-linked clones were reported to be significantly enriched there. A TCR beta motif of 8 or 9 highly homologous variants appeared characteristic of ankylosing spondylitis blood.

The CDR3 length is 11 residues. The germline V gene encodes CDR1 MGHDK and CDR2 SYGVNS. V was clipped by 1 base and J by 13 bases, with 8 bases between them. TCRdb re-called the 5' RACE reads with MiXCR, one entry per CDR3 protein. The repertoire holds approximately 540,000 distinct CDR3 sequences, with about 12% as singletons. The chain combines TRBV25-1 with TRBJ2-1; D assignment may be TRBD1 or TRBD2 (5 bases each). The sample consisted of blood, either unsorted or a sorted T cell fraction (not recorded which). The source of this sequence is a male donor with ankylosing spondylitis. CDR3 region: CASSEWGFQFF. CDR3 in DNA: TGTGCCAGCAGTGAATGGGGGTTTCAGTTCTTC.